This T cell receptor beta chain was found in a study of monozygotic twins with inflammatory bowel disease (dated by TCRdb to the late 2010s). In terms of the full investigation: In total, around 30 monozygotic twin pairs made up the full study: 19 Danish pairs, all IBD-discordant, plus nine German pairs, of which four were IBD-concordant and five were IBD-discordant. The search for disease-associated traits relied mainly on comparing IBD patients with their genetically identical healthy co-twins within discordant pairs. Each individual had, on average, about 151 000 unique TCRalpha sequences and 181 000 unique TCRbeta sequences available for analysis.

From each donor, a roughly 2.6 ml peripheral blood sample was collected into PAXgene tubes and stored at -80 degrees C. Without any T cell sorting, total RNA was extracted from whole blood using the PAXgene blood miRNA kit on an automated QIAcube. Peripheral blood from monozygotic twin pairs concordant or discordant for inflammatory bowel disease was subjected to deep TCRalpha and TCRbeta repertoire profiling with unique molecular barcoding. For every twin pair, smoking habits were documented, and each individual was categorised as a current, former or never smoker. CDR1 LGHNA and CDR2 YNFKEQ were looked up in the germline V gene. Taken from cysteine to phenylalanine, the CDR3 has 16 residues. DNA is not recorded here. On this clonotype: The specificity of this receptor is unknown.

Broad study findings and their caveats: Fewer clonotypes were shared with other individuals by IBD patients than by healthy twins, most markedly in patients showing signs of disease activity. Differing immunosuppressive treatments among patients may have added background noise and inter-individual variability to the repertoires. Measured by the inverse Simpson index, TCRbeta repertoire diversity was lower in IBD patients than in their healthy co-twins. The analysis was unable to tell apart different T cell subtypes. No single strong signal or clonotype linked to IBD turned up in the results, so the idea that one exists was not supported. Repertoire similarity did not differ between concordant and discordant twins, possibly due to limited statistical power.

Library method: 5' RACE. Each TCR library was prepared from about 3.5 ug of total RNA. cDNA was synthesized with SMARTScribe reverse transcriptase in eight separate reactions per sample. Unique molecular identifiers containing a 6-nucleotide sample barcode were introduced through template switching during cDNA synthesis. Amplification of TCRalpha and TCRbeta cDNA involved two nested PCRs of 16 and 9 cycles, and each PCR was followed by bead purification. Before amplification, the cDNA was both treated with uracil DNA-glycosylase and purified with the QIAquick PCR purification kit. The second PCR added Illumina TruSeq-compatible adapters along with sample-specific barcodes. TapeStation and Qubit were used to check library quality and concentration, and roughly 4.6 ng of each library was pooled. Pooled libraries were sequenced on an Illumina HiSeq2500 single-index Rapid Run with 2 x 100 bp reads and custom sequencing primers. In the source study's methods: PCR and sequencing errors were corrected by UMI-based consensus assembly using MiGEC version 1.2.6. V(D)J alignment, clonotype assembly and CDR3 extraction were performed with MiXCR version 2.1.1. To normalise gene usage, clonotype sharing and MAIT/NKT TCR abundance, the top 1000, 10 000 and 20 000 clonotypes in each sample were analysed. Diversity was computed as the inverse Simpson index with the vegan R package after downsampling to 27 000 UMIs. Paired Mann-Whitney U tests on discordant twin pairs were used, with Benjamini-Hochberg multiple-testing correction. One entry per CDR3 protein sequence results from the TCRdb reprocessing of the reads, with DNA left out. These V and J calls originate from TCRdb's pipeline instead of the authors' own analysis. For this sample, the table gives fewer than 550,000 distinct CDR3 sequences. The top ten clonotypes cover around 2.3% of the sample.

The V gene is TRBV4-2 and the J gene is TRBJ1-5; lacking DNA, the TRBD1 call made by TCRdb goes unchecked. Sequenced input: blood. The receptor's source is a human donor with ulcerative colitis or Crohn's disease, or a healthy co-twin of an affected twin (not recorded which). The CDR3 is CASSQEEGDSNQPQHF.